This entry concerns a single T cell receptor (beta chain). The antigen is not known. TCRdb's copy holds only in-frame clones and misses some; the assay was immunoSEQ multiplex PCR. This sample has about 34,000 clones; 73% occur once, and the top ten carry less than 50%. The CDR3 loop spans 13 amino acids. From germline, CDR1 is SNHLY and CDR2 FYNNEI. V lost 5 bases, J lost 7 bases, and 7 bases stayed unmatched. These data belong to a study of T cells in tumors after PD-1 blockade. Study conclusions and caveats: About 41% of tumor TCR clonotypes were also found in blood.

This TCR was recovered from a human donor with basal cell carcinoma. The sample here was PBMCs, taken after anti-PD-1 treatment. The chain recombines TRBV2 with TRBJ1-1; TRBD1 matches 7 bases. Written as DNA, the CDR3 is TGTGCCAGCAGTTGGGGACAGAGTAATGAAGCTTTCTTT. This encodes CASSWGQSNEAFF.